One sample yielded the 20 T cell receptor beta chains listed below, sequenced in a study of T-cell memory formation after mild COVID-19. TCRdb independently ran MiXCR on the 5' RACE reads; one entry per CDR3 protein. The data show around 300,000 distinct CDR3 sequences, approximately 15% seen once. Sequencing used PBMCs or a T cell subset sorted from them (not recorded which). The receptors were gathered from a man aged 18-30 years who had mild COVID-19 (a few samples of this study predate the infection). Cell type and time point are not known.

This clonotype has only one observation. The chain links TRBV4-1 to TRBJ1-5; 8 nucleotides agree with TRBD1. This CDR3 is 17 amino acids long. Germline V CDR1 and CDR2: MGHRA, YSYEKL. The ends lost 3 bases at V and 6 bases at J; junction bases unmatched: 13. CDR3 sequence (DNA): TGCGCCAGCAGCCAGCGTCAGGGGGCAATTGGGGGTCAGCCCCAGCATTTT. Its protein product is CASSQRQGAIGGQPQHF.

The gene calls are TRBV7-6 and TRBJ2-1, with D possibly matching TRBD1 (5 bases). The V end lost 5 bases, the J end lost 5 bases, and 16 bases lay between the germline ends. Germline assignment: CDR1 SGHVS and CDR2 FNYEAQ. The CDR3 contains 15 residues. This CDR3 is CASSLSGFGNNEQFF. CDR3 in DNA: TGTGCCAGCAGCCTATCAGGGTTCGGCAACAATGAGCAGTTCTTC. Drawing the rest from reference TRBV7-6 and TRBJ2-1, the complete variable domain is GAGVSQSPRYKVTKRGQDVALRCDPISGHVSLYWYRQALGQGPEFLTYFNYEAQQDKSGLPNDRFSAERPEGSISTLTIQRTEQRDSAMYRCASSLSGFGNNEQFFGPGTRLTVL.

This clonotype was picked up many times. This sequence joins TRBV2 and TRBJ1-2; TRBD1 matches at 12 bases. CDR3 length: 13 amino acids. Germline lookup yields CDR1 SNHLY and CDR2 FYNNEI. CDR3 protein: CAARDRGLYGYTF. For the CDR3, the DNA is TGTGCTGCCCGGGACAGGGGGCTGTATGGCTACACCTTC.

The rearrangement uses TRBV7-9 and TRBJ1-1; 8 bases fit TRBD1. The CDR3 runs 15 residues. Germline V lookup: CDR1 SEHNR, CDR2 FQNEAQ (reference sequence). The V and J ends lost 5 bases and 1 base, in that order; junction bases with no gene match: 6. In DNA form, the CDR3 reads TGTGCCAGCAGCGGGCGGACAGGGAAGAACACTGAAGCTTTCTTT. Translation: CASSGRTGKNTEAFF.

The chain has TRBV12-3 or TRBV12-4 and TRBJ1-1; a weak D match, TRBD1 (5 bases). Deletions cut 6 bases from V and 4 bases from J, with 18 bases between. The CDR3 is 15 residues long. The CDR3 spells CASRSQVVAGTEAFF. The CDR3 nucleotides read TGTGCCAGCAGATCACAGGTCGTGGCGGGCACTGAAGCTTTCTTT.

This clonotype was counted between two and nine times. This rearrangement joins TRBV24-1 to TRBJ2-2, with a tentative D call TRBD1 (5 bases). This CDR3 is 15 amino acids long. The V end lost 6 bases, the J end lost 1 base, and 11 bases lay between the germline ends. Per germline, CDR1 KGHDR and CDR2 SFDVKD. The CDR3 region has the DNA TGTGCCACCAGTACCCGGACACTGAACACCGGGGAGCTGTTTTTT. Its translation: CATSTRTLNTGELFF.

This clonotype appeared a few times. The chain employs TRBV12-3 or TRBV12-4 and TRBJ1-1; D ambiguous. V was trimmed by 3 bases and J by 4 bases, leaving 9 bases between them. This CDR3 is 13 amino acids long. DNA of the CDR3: TGTGCCAGCAGTTTTTCTTGGGGCACTGAAGCTTTCTTT. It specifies CASSFSWGTEAFF.

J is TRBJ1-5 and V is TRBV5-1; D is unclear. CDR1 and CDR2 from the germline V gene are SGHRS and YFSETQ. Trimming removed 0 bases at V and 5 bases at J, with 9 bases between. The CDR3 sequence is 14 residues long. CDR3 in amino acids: CASSLERMDQPQHF. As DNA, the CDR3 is TGCGCCAGCAGCTTGGAGAGGATGGATCAGCCCCAGCATTTT.

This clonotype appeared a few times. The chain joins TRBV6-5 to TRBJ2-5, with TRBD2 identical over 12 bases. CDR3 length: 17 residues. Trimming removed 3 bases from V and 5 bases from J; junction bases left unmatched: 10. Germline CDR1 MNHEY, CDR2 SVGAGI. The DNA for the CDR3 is TGTGCCAGCAGTTATTCTTCTAGCGGGGGGGCCGGGGAGACCCAGTACTTC. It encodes CASSYSSSGGAGETQYF.

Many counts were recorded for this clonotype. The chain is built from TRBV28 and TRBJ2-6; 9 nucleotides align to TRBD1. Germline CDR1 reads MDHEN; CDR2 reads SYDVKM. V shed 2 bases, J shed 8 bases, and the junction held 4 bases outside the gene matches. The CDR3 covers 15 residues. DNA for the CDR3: TGTGCCAGCAGTTTAGGGGACAGGGAGACCAACGTCCTGACTTTC. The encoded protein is CASSLGDRETNVLTF. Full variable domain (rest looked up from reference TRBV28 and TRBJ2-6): DVKVTQSSRYLVKRTGEKVFLECVQDMDHENMFWYRQDPGLGLRLIYFSYDVKMKEKGDIPEGYSVSREKKERFSLILESASTNQTSMYLCASSLGDRETNVLTFGAGSRLTVL.

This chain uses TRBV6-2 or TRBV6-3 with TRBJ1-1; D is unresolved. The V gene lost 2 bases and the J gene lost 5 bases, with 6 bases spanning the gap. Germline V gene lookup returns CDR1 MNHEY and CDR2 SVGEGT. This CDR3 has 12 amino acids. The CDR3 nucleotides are TGTGCCAGCAGTTACGGGATAACTGAAGCTTTCTTT. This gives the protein CASSYGITEAFF.

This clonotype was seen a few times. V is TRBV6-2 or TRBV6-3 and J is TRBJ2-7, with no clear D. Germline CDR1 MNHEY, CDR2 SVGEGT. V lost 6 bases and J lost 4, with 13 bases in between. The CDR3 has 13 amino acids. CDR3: CASSHRTVYEQYF. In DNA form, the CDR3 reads TGTGCCAGCAGCCACCGGACCGTTTACGAGCAGTACTTC.

The CDR3 loop is CASSFSPDSSNTGELFF. The CDR3 nucleotides are TGCGCCAGCAGCTTTTCCCCGGACAGTTCGAACACCGGGGAGCTGTTTTTT. The chain has TRBV5-1 and TRBJ2-2; TRBD1 is a possible D gene (6 bases). Between the trimmed V and J ends, which lost 2 bases and 0 bases, there was a span of 14 bases. Germline CDR1 SGHRS, CDR2 YFSETQ. This CDR3 has 17 amino acids.

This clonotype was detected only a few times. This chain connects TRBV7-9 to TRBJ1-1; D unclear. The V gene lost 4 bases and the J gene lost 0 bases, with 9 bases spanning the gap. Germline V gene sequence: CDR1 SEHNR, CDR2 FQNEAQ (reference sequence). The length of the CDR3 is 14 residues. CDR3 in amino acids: CASSSQQVNTEAFF. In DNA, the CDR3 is TGTGCCAGCAGCTCCCAGCAGGTGAACACTGAAGCTTTCTTT.

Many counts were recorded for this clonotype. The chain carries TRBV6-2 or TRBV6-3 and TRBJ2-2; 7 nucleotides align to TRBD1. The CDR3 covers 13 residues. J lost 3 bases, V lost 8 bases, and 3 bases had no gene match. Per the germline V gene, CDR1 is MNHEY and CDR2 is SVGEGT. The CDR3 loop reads CASVGQHTGELFF. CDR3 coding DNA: TGTGCCAGCGTGGGACAGCACACCGGGGAGCTGTTTTTT.

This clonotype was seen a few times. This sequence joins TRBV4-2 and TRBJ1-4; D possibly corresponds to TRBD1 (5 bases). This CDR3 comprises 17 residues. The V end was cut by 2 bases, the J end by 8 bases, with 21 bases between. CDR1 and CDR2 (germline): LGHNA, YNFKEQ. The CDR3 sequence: CASSQPLEGAVGEKLFF. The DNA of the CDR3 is TGTGCCAGCAGCCAACCTCTCGAAGGGGCGGTAGGAGAAAAACTGTTTTTT.

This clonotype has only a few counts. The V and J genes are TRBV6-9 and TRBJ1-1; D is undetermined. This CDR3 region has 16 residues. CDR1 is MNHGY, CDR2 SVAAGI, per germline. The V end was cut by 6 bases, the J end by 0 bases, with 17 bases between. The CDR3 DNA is TGTGCCAGCAGGCGACGTTTCTTCCCATTGAACACTGAAGCTTTCTTT. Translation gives CASRRRFFPLNTEAFF.

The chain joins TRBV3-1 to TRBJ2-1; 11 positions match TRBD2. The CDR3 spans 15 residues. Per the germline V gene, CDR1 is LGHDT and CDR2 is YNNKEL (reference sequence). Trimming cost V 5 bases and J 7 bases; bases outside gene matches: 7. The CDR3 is CASSARTSGYNEQFF. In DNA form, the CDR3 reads TGTGCCAGCAGCGCCCGGACTAGCGGGTATAATGAGCAGTTCTTC.

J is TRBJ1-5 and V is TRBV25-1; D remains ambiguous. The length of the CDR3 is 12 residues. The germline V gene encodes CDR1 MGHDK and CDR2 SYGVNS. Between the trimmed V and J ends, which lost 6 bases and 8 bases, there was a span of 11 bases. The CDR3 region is CASSPLPKPQHF. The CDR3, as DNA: TGTGCCAGCAGCCCCCTCCCCAAGCCCCAGCATTTT.

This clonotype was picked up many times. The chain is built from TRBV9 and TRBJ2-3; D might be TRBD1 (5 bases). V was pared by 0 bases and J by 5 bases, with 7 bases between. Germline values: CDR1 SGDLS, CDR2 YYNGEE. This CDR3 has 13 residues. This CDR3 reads CASSVDRGDTQYF. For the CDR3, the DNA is TGTGCCAGCAGCGTAGATAGGGGAGATACGCAGTATTTT.